This T cell receptor beta chain originates from a study of neurological immune-mediated disorders. Findings and caveats of the study: Private repertoires in all groups were suggested, as expanded clones shared no CDR3 amino acid sequences across subjects.

The cDNA was produced through 5'RACE with 10-nucleotide random UMIs. TCRdb redid the calling of the 5' RACE reads with MiXCR, one entry per CDR3 protein. The sample lists tens of thousands of distinct CDR3 sequences; approximately 14% were seen once. J lost 4 bases, V lost 6 bases, and 15 bases had no gene match. Germline V lookup: CDR1 WSHSY, CDR2 SAAADI. This CDR3 has 17 residues. Time point denoted: longitudinal time-point 1 (baseline). Libraries used 2 million unsorted PBMCs kept frozen in RNAlater. A few counts support this clonotype. Its antigen remains unknown. The sample taken for sequencing was PBMCs. The sequence was obtained from a female donor with HTLV-1-associated myelopathy (HAM/TSP). This chain connects TRBV10-2 to TRBJ2-1, with 7 nucleotides matching TRBD2. In nucleotides, the CDR3 is TGCGCCAGCAGCCCAGTGGGGCTCGGGGAGGGTTACAATGAGCAGTTCTTC. Amino acid sequence: CASSPVGLGEGYNEQFF.